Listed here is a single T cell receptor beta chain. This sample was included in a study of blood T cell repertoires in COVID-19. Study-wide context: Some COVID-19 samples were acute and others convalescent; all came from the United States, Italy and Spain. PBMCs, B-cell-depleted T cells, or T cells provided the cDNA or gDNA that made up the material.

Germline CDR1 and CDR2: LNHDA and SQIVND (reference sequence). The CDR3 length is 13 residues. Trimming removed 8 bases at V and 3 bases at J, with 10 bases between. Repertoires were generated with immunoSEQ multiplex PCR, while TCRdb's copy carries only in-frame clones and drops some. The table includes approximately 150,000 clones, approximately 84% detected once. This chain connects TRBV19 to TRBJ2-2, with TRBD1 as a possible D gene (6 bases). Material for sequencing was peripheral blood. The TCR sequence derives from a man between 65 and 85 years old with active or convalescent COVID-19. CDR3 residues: CASPNRDTGELFF. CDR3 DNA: TGTGCCAGTCCCAACAGGGACACCGGGGAGCTGTTTTTT.